This T cell receptor beta chain was sequenced for a study of CD8 T cells in ankylosing spondylitis. TCRdb reprocessed the 5' RACE reads with MiXCR, giving one entry per CDR3 protein. This table has approximately 15,000 distinct CDR3 sequences, 2.8% appearing once. With 4 bases removed from V and 0 bases from J, the gap between germline ends came to 14 bases. Germline V gene sequence: CDR1 SGDLS, CDR2 YYNGEE. The CDR3 runs to 16 residues. Many counts were recorded for this clonotype. The antigen is unknown. Notes on the study in general: In ankylosing spondylitis blood, a motif of roughly eight highly homologous TCR beta variants appeared characteristic. Disease-linked clones proved CD8+ and comparatively uncommon in peripheral blood.

The source of this sequence is a male donor with ankylosing spondylitis or in good health (not recorded which). The sequenced sample was blood, either unsorted or a sorted T cell fraction (not recorded which). The chain combines TRBV9 with TRBJ1-3; D ambiguous. In DNA, the CDR3 is TGTGCCAGCAGCACGTTGAGGAGCGGCTCTGGAAACACCATATATTTT. Amino acid sequence: CASSTLRSGSGNTIYF.